Below, 20 T cell receptor beta chains from the same sample are listed, as sequenced in a study of T-cell reconstitution after alpha-beta-depleted transplantation in children. Unique molecular identifiers were used in preparing the TCRbeta library. TCRdb re-called the PCR reads through MiXCR, storing one row per CDR3 protein. The data hold around 600,000 distinct CDR3 sequences, with about 10% observed a single time. The sample consisted of PBMCs from the stem cell graft donor, taken from the stem cell graft. These receptors came from a human donor who donated a stem cell graft to a child with acute myeloid leukemia.

V is TRBV6-1 and J is TRBJ1-2, with TRBD1 matching over 7 bases. The germline V gene encodes CDR1 MNHNS and CDR2 SASEGT. The CDR3 extends over 14 amino acids. V shed 10 bases and J 1 base; nucleotides not matched to a gene: 9. The DNA for the CDR3 is TGTGCCATCCTCCCACAGGGGCGTAACTATGGCTACACCTTC. The encoded protein is CAILPQGRNYGYTF.

The rearrangement joins TRBV20-1 to TRBJ2-7; TRBD1 matches at 9 bases. V lost 3 bases, J lost 4 bases, and 13 bases stayed unmatched. Looked up from germline, CDR1 is DFQATT and CDR2 is SNEGSKA (reference sequence). The CDR3 extends over 16 amino acids. CDR3 protein: CSARLPPGTGRYEQYF. The CDR3, as DNA: TGCAGTGCTAGGCTACCTCCCGGGACAGGGCGGTACGAGCAGTACTTC.

CDR3 loop: CSAGSGASYEQYF. CDR3 nucleotides: TGCAGTGCTGGTAGCGGGGCCTCCTACGAGCAGTACTTC. The chain joins TRBV20-1 to TRBJ2-7; 8 bases fit TRBD2. The trim removed 5 bases at V and 0 bases at J, leaving 3 bases unmatched. CDR3 length: 13 residues. Per the germline V gene, CDR1 is DFQATT and CDR2 is SNEGSKA (reference sequence).

As for this clonotype: A much larger clone differs by one base, so this may be a read error. The V and J genes are TRBV4-2 and TRBJ2-2, with D hard to call. CDR1 is LGHNA, CDR2 YNFKEQ, per germline. V lost 1 base, J lost 0 bases, and 3 bases lay in between. CDR3 length: 14 amino acids. The CDR3 loop is CASSQVANTGELFF. DNA for the CDR3: TGTGCCAGCAGCCAAGTGGCGAACACCGGGGAGCTGTTTTTT.

The chain is built from TRBV4-2 and TRBJ2-7; 9 bases are shared with TRBD2. CDR3 length: 15 amino acids. V trimming: 2 bases; J trimming: 1 base; junction bases outside the gene matches: 3. Germline values: CDR1 LGHNA, CDR2 YNFKEQ. This chain's CDR3 is CASSQQSGGSYEQYF. The CDR3 nucleotides read TGTGCCAGCAGCCAACAGAGCGGGGGGTCCTACGAGCAGTACTTC.

This clonotype was seen a handful of times. CDR3 loop: CASSRDQSETQYF. CDR3 in DNA: TGTGCCAGCTCACGAGACCAAAGTGAGACCCAGTACTTC. The chain uses TRBV18 and TRBJ2-5; D gene uncertain. This CDR3 spans 13 amino acids. CDR1 is KGHSH, CDR2 LQKENI, per germline. The germline V and J ends were trimmed by 4 bases and 5 bases, with 11 bases remaining between them.

The CDR3 DNA sequence: TGTGCCAGCAGTTTTCGGGCCCCATCCGCGGATGGCTACACCTTC. It codes for CASSFRAPSADGYTF. The chain recombines TRBV28 with TRBJ1-2; the D is unclear. Per the germline V gene, CDR1 is MDHEN and CDR2 is SYDVKM. With 3 bases removed from V and 6 bases from J, the gap between germline ends came to 17 bases. The CDR3 runs to 15 residues.

The J gene is TRBJ2-2, the V gene TRBV5-1; D is ambiguous. Trimming removed 5 bases from V and 4 bases from J, with 9 bases in between. Germline assignment: CDR1 SGHRS and CDR2 YFSETQ. This CDR3 spans 13 amino acids. CDR3 coding DNA: TGCGCCAGCAGGATAGAAGTCACCGGGGAGCTGTTTTTT. Translated, it gives CASRIEVTGELFF.

The chain links TRBV6-2 or TRBV6-3 to TRBJ2-5; 14 nucleotides align to TRBD2. The CDR3 is 14 amino acids. CDR1 is MNHEY, CDR2 SVGEGT, per germline. With V trimmed by 8 bases and J by 5 bases, 4 bases remained unmatched. The CDR3 nucleotides read TGTGCCAGCGGACTAGCGGGAGGTATGGAGACCCAGTACTTC. Translation: CASGLAGGMETQYF.

The V and J genes are TRBV5-1 and TRBJ2-5; the match to TRBD2 covers 7 bases. The CDR3 contains 16 residues. Trimming removed 0 bases from V and 0 bases from J; junction bases left unmatched: 5. From germline, CDR1 is SGHRS and CDR2 YFSETQ. The CDR3 bases are TGCGCCAGCAGCTTGGAGCTAGCGGAATACCAAGAGACCCAGTACTTC. Residues: CASSLELAEYQETQYF.

This clonotype was found a few times. This sequence joins TRBV28 and TRBJ2-3; 14 nucleotides match TRBD2. Looked up from germline, CDR1 is MDHEN and CDR2 is SYDVKM. J lost 5 bases, V lost 5 bases, and 6 bases had no gene match. This CDR3 region has 16 residues. CDR3 amino acids: CASSPTSGRAKDTQYF. The CDR3 coding sequence is TGTGCCAGCAGTCCGACTAGCGGGAGGGCCAAAGATACGCAGTATTTT.

A few counts support this clonotype. CDR3 loop: CASSSGTGLQTQYF. The CDR3 bases are TGCGCCAGCAGTTCCGGGACAGGGTTGCAGACCCAGTACTTC. V and J are TRBV5-1 and TRBJ2-5, with TRBD1 matching over 9 bases. The junction had 8 bases not matched to a gene; V was cut back by 5 bases and J by 6 bases. Per germline, CDR1 SGHRS and CDR2 YFSETQ. The CDR3 loop spans 14 amino acids. The complete variable domain, with remaining parts taken from reference TRBV5-1 and TRBJ2-5, reads KAGVTQTPRYLIKTRGQQVTLSCSPISGHRSVSWYQQTPGQGLQFLFEYFSETQRNKGNFPGRFSGRQFSNSRSEMNVSTLELGDSALYLCASSSGTGLQTQYFGPGTRLLVL.

V gene TRBV29-1 combines with J gene TRBJ2-3, with 8 bases that match TRBD1. CDR1 and CDR2 (germline): SQVTM, ANQGSEA. V lost 7 bases and J lost 0; bases outside the gene matches: 9. This CDR3 is 15 amino acids long. This CDR3 is CSEVGGQDSTDTQYF. The CDR3 bases are TGCAGCGAAGTCGGGGGACAGGACAGCACAGATACGCAGTATTTT.

This clonotype showed up many times. The V gene is TRBV20-1, the J gene TRBJ1-2; D may be TRBD1 (5 bases). V was cut by 3 bases and J by 3 bases, with 8 bases left in between. The CDR3 covers 12 residues. In germline, CDR1 is DFQATT, CDR2 SNEGSKA (reference sequence). The CDR3 sequence is CSARGLDYGYTF. The CDR3 nucleotides read TGCAGTGCTAGGGGGCTAGACTATGGCTACACCTTC.

The rearrangement joins TRBV4-2 to TRBJ2-7, with 10 nucleotides matching TRBD2. With V trimmed by 2 bases and J by 4 bases, 2 bases remained unmatched. Germline assignment: CDR1 LGHNA and CDR2 YNFKEQ. This CDR3 is 14 amino acids long. The DNA of the CDR3 is TGTGCCAGCAGCCAAAGACTAGCGGGTTACGAGCAGTACTTC. Translation: CASSQRLAGYEQYF.

This clonotype was counted only a few times. The chain joins TRBV7-9 to TRBJ1-4; no clear D. V was pared by 5 bases and J by 6 bases, with 13 bases between. Germline CDR1 reads SEHNR; CDR2 reads FQNEAQ (reference sequence). This CDR3 is built from 14 residues. The DNA for the CDR3 is TGTGCCAGCAGCCTCCGGGATCAACATGAAAAACTGTTTTTT. The encoded protein is CASSLRDQHEKLFF.

This chain uses TRBV20-1 with TRBJ2-1, with 9 positions matching TRBD2. The V segment lost 5 bases and the J segment 1 base; nucleotides outside the gene matches: 12. CDR3 length: 17 residues. In germline, CDR1 is DFQATT, CDR2 SNEGSKA (reference sequence). The CDR3 DNA sequence: TGCAGTGCTCCTCGGAGTAGCGGGGGTGTTTCCTACAATGAGCAGTTCTTC. As protein: CSAPRSSGGVSYNEQFF.

In its sample, this clonotype was seen a few times. The chain has TRBV20-1 and TRBJ2-7; tentative D call: TRBD1 (7 bases). CDR3 length: 14 residues. Between the trimmed V and J ends, which lost 0 bases and 4 bases, there was a span of 13 bases. Germline assignment: CDR1 DFQATT and CDR2 SNEGSKA (reference sequence). CDR3: CSARETGRRYEQYF. As DNA, the CDR3 is TGCAGTGCTAGAGAGACAGGGAGGCGGTACGAGCAGTACTTC.

This clonotype was detected ten times or more. A read error may account for a junction end that differs from germline. This chain links TRBV5-1 with TRBJ1-5; D may be TRBD1 (5 bases). Germline V gene sequence: CDR1 SGHRS, CDR2 YFSETQ. This CDR3 has 14 residues. CDR3 DNA sequence: TGTGCCAGCAGTCCGGGGCAGGGCGGTCAGCCCCAGCATTTT. This translates into CASSPGQGGQPQHF.

The V gene is TRBV29-1, the J gene TRBJ2-2; 9 nucleotides match TRBD2. There are 15 residues in the CDR3. The germline CDR1 and CDR2 sequences are SQVTM and ANQGSEA. DNA for the CDR3: TGCAGAGGAACGGGGCGGGAGGGCCGAGGCGGGGAGCTGTTTTTT. It specifies CRGTGREGRGGELFF.